This T cell receptor (beta chain) is from a study of response to subunit inactivated influenza vaccine. Findings and caveats of the study: The authors suggested that few new T cells are recruited per seasonal influenza vaccination.

Only a few counts were recorded for this clonotype. Its antigen is not known. TCRdb analysed the RT-PCR reads with MiXCR anew, one entry per CDR3 protein. Counted here are roughly 290,000 distinct CDR3 sequences, about a fifth occurring once; the ten biggest clones make up about 10%. This TCR was sampled from a man between 50 and 75 years old who received an inactivated influenza vaccine. Here the sequenced sample was PBMCs from blood, taken less than 22 months after vaccination.

CDR3 DNA sequence: TGTGCCAGCAGCCCCGTCGGGGCCCCCTATGGCTACACCTTC. Protein product: CASSPVGAPYGYTF. The rearrangement uses TRBV7-2 and TRBJ1-2; D perhaps matches TRBD1 (5 bases). V lost 5 bases and J lost 4, with 14 bases in between. The CDR3 sequence is 14 residues long. The germline gives CDR1 SGHTA, CDR2 FQGNSA.